The rows below give T cell receptor beta chains drawn from one sample of a study of cytomegalovirus exposure and HLA in healthy donors. Using immunoSEQ multiplex PCR, the repertoire was profiled, and TCRdb retains in-frame clones only, with some absent. Altogether about 55,000 clones are present, 80% to 85% being singletons, with the ten largest covering around 1.5%. The sequencing input was PBMCs. The receptors were sampled from a man aged 25 to 45 in good health and CMV-seronegative. Each CDR3 is given with its conserved first and last residue. The D gene is left open where the match is weak. The listing skips clone size in some rows; elsewhere it reads once, few, many or a size class.

d_call: TRBD1
cdr3_length: 19
clone_size: .
j_call: TRBJ1-3
v_call: TRBV7-2
cdr3_nt: TGTGCCAGCAGCCCAACGAACGACAGGGTGTATAAGTCTGGAAACACCATATATTTT
cdr3_aa: CASSPTNDRVYKSGNTIYF

d_call: .
cdr3_length: 13
clone_size: .
j_call: TRBJ2-2
v_call: TRBV11-3
cdr3_nt: TGTGCCAGCCAGGCTGGGAACACCGGGGAGCTGTTTTTT
cdr3_aa: CASQAGNTGELFF

d_call: .
cdr3_length: 14
clone_size: once
j_call: TRBJ1-4
v_call: TRBV28
cdr3_nt: TGTGCCAGCCTAGCGACCGGCGTTAATGAAAAACTGTTTTTT
cdr3_aa: CASLATGVNEKLFF

d_call: .
cdr3_length: 14
clone_size: .
j_call: TRBJ2-3
v_call: TRBV19
cdr3_nt: TGTGCCAGTAGTAGGGGGCGGACAACAGATACGCAGTATTTT
cdr3_aa: CASSRGRTTDTQYF

d_call: TRBD1
cdr3_length: 16
clone_size: .
j_call: TRBJ2-7
v_call: TRBV13
cdr3_nt: TGTGCCAGCAGCTCAAGACAGGGGTATTTAACCTACGAGCAGTACTTC
cdr3_aa: CASSSRQGYLTYEQYF

d_call: .
cdr3_length: 13
clone_size: .
j_call: TRBJ1-1
v_call: TRBV27
cdr3_nt: TGTGCCAGCAGGGCCGGGGGGTCCACTGAAGCTTTCTTT
cdr3_aa: CASRAGGSTEAFF

d_call: .
cdr3_length: 13
clone_size: .
j_call: TRBJ2-1
v_call: TRBV18
cdr3_nt: TGTGCCAGCTCACCCGAAACTTACAATGAGCAGTTCTTC
cdr3_aa: CASSPETYNEQFF

d_call: .
cdr3_length: 17
clone_size: .
j_call: TRBJ1-2
v_call: TRBV10-1
cdr3_nt: TGCGCCAGCAGGTCTCATCGGGGTGGAAGGGAGAACTATGGCTACACCTTC
cdr3_aa: CASRSHRGGRENYGYTF

d_call: .
cdr3_length: 15
clone_size: .
j_call: TRBJ2-7
v_call: TRBV6-5
cdr3_nt: TGTGCCAGCAGTGCCGCCGAGACTAGTAAGTACGAGCAGTACTTC
cdr3_aa: CASSAAETSKYEQYF

d_call: TRBD1
cdr3_length: 13
clone_size: .
j_call: TRBJ2-5
v_call: TRBV5-1
cdr3_nt: TGCGCCAGCAGCCGGACAGGGTCGGAGACCCAGTACTTC
cdr3_aa: CASSRTGSETQYF

d_call: TRBD2
cdr3_length: 16
clone_size: .
j_call: TRBJ2-1
v_call: TRBV15
cdr3_nt: TGTGCCACCAGCCCCTTAGCGGGGGGGTCCTACAATGAGCAGTTCTTC
cdr3_aa: CATSPLAGGSYNEQFF

d_call: TRBD2
cdr3_length: 15
clone_size: .
j_call: TRBJ2-1
v_call: TRBV10-1
cdr3_nt: TGCGCCAGCAGTGAGGGACTAGCGGGAGGGAATGAGCAGTTCTTC
cdr3_aa: CASSEGLAGGNEQFF

d_call: .
cdr3_length: 16
clone_size: .
j_call: TRBJ2-7
v_call: TRBV6-1
cdr3_nt: TGTGCCAGCAGTGAAGCAGGGGGGGGCCTGCTTTACGAGCAGTACTTC
cdr3_aa: CASSEAGGGLLYEQYF

d_call: TRBD1
cdr3_length: 13
clone_size: .
j_call: TRBJ1-2
v_call: TRBV6-5
cdr3_nt: TGTGCCAGCACCCCGACAGGGACGGGTGGCTACACCTTC
cdr3_aa: CASTPTGTGGYTF

d_call: TRBD2
cdr3_length: 16
clone_size: .
j_call: TRBJ2-5
v_call: TRBV19
cdr3_nt: TGTGCCAGTAGTATCAGGGACTCCGCGGGGGGGGAGACCCAGTACTTC
cdr3_aa: CASSIRDSAGGETQYF

d_call: .
cdr3_length: 15
clone_size: .
j_call: TRBJ2-1
v_call: TRBV18
cdr3_nt: TGTGCCAGCTCACCCCCAGGGGTGACGAGGAATGAGCAGTTCTTC
cdr3_aa: CASSPPGVTRNEQFF

d_call: .
cdr3_length: 15
clone_size: .
j_call: TRBJ2-7
v_call: TRBV6-1
cdr3_nt: TGTGCCAGCAGCTCCGCCGGACAGAGCCCGGGGGAGCAGTACTTC
cdr3_aa: CASSSAGQSPGEQYF

d_call: .
cdr3_length: 14
clone_size: .
j_call: TRBJ2-3
v_call: TRBV5-1
cdr3_nt: TGCGCCAGCAGCTTGCAAGCTAGCACAGATACGCAGTATTTT
cdr3_aa: CASSLQASTDTQYF

d_call: TRBD1
cdr3_length: 15
clone_size: .
j_call: TRBJ1-5
v_call: TRBV30
cdr3_nt: TGTGCCTGGAGGGCCGCGGGACAGTATTCTCAGCCCCAGCATTTT
cdr3_aa: CAWRAAGQYSQPQHF

d_call: TRBD1
cdr3_length: 14
clone_size: .
j_call: TRBJ2-2
v_call: TRBV19
cdr3_nt: TGTGCCAGTAGAGGACAGGGGAACACCGGGGAGCTGTTTTTT
cdr3_aa: CASRGQGNTGELFF

d_call: TRBD2
cdr3_length: 17
clone_size: .
j_call: TRBJ2-5
v_call: TRBV23-1
cdr3_nt: TGCGCCAGCAGTCCCCGCCCGGCGGGGGGGCAGGAGGAGACCCAGTACTTC
cdr3_aa: CASSPRPAGGQEETQYF

d_call: TRBD2
cdr3_length: 15
clone_size: .
j_call: TRBJ2-7
v_call: TRBV7-2
cdr3_nt: TGTGCCAGCAGCATTCGGACTAGCGGGAGCTACGAGCAGTACTTC
cdr3_aa: CASSIRTSGSYEQYF

d_call: .
cdr3_length: 15
clone_size: .
j_call: TRBJ2-7
v_call: TRBV7-2
cdr3_nt: TGTGCCAGCAGCTTAGAGGGGATCAGCTCCTACGAGCAGTACTTC
cdr3_aa: CASSLEGISSYEQYF

d_call: TRBD2
cdr3_length: 14
clone_size: .
j_call: TRBJ2-2
v_call: TRBV5-1
cdr3_nt: TGCGCCAGCAGCTCGGGGGGACTATCCGGGGAGCTGTTTTTT
cdr3_aa: CASSSGGLSGELFF

d_call: .
cdr3_length: 16
clone_size: .
j_call: TRBJ1-2
v_call: TRBV9
cdr3_nt: TGTGCCAGCAGCACAGGCGCAGGGCCTCATAACTATGGCTACACCTTC
cdr3_aa: CASSTGAGPHNYGYTF

d_call: TRBD1
cdr3_length: 17
clone_size: .
j_call: TRBJ2-7
v_call: TRBV14
cdr3_nt: TGTGCCAGCAGCCAACTCTCATTAGGACAGGGTTCCTACGAGCAGTACTTC
cdr3_aa: CASSQLSLGQGSYEQYF

d_call: TRBD2
cdr3_length: 18
clone_size: .
j_call: TRBJ2-1
v_call: TRBV6-8
cdr3_nt: TGTGCCAGCAGTTACCCCTTATCTAGCGGAACAACCTACAATGAGCAGTTCTTC
cdr3_aa: CASSYPLSSGTTYNEQFF

d_call: TRBD1
cdr3_length: 14
clone_size: .
j_call: TRBJ2-5
v_call: TRBV27
cdr3_nt: TGTGCCAGCAGTTTATTAGGGACAGGGGTTGAGCAGTACTTC
cdr3_aa: CASSLLGTGVEQYF

d_call: TRBD1
cdr3_length: 14
clone_size: .
j_call: TRBJ1-2
v_call: TRBV5-5
cdr3_nt: TGTGCCAGCAGCCAAGTAACAGGGGGCTATGGCTACACCTTC
cdr3_aa: CASSQVTGGYGYTF

d_call: .
cdr3_length: 17
clone_size: few
j_call: TRBJ2-3
v_call: TRBV11-3
cdr3_nt: TGTGCCAGCAGCTCCCCCCTACGAGGCGGTGGCACAGATACGCAGTATTTT
cdr3_aa: CASSSPLRGGGTDTQYF

d_call: TRBD1
cdr3_length: 17
clone_size: .
j_call: TRBJ1-3
v_call: TRBV30
cdr3_nt: TGTGCCTGGGGGGGTTTGAGGACAGGAAACTCTGGAAACACCATATATTTT
cdr3_aa: CAWGGLRTGNSGNTIYF

d_call: .
cdr3_length: 14
clone_size: .
j_call: TRBJ2-2
v_call: TRBV5-1
cdr3_nt: TGCGCCAGCAGCCCGCCGAGGAACACCGGGGAGCTGTTTTTT
cdr3_aa: CASSPPRNTGELFF

d_call: TRBD2
cdr3_length: 15
clone_size: .
j_call: TRBJ2-1
v_call: TRBV10-3
cdr3_nt: TGTGCCATCAGTGAAGAGCGGGGGGCCTACAATGAGCAGTTCTTC
cdr3_aa: CAISEERGAYNEQFF

d_call: .
cdr3_length: 15
clone_size: once
j_call: TRBJ2-5
v_call: TRBV6-5
cdr3_nt: TGTGCCAGCAGTTACGGGCAGGCCCAGGGAGAGACCCAGTACTTC
cdr3_aa: CASSYGQAQGETQYF

d_call: TRBD1
cdr3_length: 14
clone_size: few
j_call: TRBJ1-5
v_call: TRBV30
cdr3_nt: TGTGCCTGGAGCCACGACAGGGGTAATCAGCCCCAGCATTTT
cdr3_aa: CAWSHDRGNQPQHF

d_call: TRBD2
cdr3_length: 15
clone_size: once
j_call: TRBJ2-1
v_call: TRBV30
cdr3_nt: TGTGCCTGGAAGGGAGCGGGAGGAACCTACAATGAGCAGTTCTTC
cdr3_aa: CAWKGAGGTYNEQFF

d_call: .
cdr3_length: 14
clone_size: .
j_call: TRBJ2-7
v_call: TRBV11-2
cdr3_nt: TGTGCCAGCAGCTTAGTCGGGGTCACCTACGAGCAGTACTTC
cdr3_aa: CASSLVGVTYEQYF

d_call: .
cdr3_length: 16
clone_size: .
j_call: TRBJ2-5
v_call: TRBV5-1
cdr3_nt: TGCGCCAGCAGCGGAACAGGGTTCTTTTTGGAAGAGACCCAGTACTTC
cdr3_aa: CASSGTGFFLEETQYF

d_call: TRBD1
cdr3_length: 15
clone_size: once
j_call: TRBJ2-5
v_call: TRBV7-9
cdr3_nt: TGTGCCAGCAGCTTAGGACAGGGGGCAGGAGAGACCCAGTACTTC
cdr3_aa: CASSLGQGAGETQYF

d_call: .
cdr3_length: 14
clone_size: .
j_call: TRBJ1-1
v_call: TRBV10-1
cdr3_nt: TGCGCCAGCAGTGAGTCTGGCATGAACACTGAAGCTTTCTTT
cdr3_aa: CASSESGMNTEAFF

d_call: .
cdr3_length: 15
clone_size: .
j_call: TRBJ1-1
v_call: TRBV18
cdr3_nt: TGTGCCAGCTCTGGATCCGCCCAGCGAAGGATAGAAGCTTTCTTT
cdr3_aa: CASSGSAQRRIEAFF

d_call: TRBD2
cdr3_length: 16
clone_size: once
j_call: TRBJ2-2
v_call: TRBV29-1
cdr3_nt: TGCAGCGTTGGGGGTTCCGGGACTAGTGCACCAGGGGAGCTGTTTTTT
cdr3_aa: CSVGGSGTSAPGELFF

d_call: .
cdr3_length: 18
clone_size: .
j_call: TRBJ1-5
v_call: TRBV10-3
cdr3_nt: TGTGCCATCAGTGAGCCAACTGGACGGCCTGGGGGGGATCAGCCCCAGCATTTT
cdr3_aa: CAISEPTGRPGGDQPQHF

d_call: .
cdr3_length: 13
clone_size: few
j_call: TRBJ1-1
v_call: TRBV28
cdr3_nt: TGTGCCGCCCGCGTTCCGGGGATCTCTGAAGCTTTCTTT
cdr3_aa: CAARVPGISEAFF

d_call: TRBD2
cdr3_length: 18
clone_size: .
j_call: TRBJ2-3
v_call: TRBV30
cdr3_nt: TGTGCCTGGAGTGTAGGGCTAGCGGGGACCGCTAGCACAGATACGCGGTATTTT
cdr3_aa: CAWSVGLAGTASTDTRYF

d_call: TRBD1
cdr3_length: 13
clone_size: .
j_call: TRBJ1-1
v_call: TRBV2
cdr3_nt: TGTGCCAGCGGGACAGGGGCCAACACTGAAGCTTTCTTT
cdr3_aa: CASGTGANTEAFF

d_call: .
cdr3_length: 13
clone_size: once
j_call: TRBJ2-7
v_call: TRBV30
cdr3_nt: TGTGCCTGGAGTGACGGGATAGGCTACGAGCAGTACTTC
cdr3_aa: CAWSDGIGYEQYF

d_call: .
cdr3_length: 14
clone_size: .
j_call: TRBJ1-2
v_call: TRBV11-3
cdr3_nt: TGTGCCAGCAGCTTAGAGGCTGGGGGCACTGGCTACACCTTC
cdr3_aa: CASSLEAGGTGYTF

d_call: .
cdr3_length: 12
clone_size: .
j_call: TRBJ2-7
v_call: TRBV6-1
cdr3_nt: TGTGCCAGCAATAGTAACAGGGCCGAGCAGTACTTC
cdr3_aa: CASNSNRAEQYF

d_call: TRBD1
cdr3_length: 15
clone_size: once
j_call: TRBJ1-5
v_call: TRBV6-5
cdr3_nt: TGTGCCAGCAGTCCCGGGACAGGGAGGGGTCAGCCCCAGCATTTT
cdr3_aa: CASSPGTGRGQPQHF

d_call: TRBD2
cdr3_length: 15
clone_size: .
j_call: TRBJ2-1
v_call: TRBV18
cdr3_nt: TGTGCCAGCTCACCACGGACTAGCGGGAGCAATGAGCAGTTCTTC
cdr3_aa: CASSPRTSGSNEQFF

d_call: TRBD1
cdr3_length: 15
clone_size: .
j_call: TRBJ2-1
v_call: TRBV5-4
cdr3_nt: TGTGCCAGCAGCCTCACGGGACAGGGGCGGAGTGAGCAGTTCTTC
cdr3_aa: CASSLTGQGRSEQFF

d_call: .
cdr3_length: 16
clone_size: .
j_call: TRBJ1-6
v_call: TRBV5-8
cdr3_nt: TGTGCCAGCAGCTCATCTCAGGGTGCGAAGGGTTCACCCCTCCACTTT
cdr3_aa: CASSSSQGAKGSPLHF

d_call: .
cdr3_length: 15
clone_size: .
j_call: TRBJ2-7
v_call: TRBV12-2
cdr3_nt: TGTGCAAGTCGCTCACCGGTGGGACAGGGAATGGGGCAGTACTTC
cdr3_aa: CASRSPVGQGMGQYF